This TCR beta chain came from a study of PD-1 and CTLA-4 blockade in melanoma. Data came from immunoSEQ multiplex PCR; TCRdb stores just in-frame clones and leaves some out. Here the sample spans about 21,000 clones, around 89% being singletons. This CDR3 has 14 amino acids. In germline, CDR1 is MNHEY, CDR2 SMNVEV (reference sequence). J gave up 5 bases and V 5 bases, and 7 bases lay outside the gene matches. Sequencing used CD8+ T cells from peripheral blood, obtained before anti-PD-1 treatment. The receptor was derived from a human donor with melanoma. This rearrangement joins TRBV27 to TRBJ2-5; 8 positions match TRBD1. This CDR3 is CASSIYTGGETQYF. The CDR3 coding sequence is TGTGCCAGCAGTATCTACACAGGGGGGGAGACCCAGTACTTC.